Reported below is one TCR beta chain. This clone was seen more than once but under ten times. Its antigen remains unidentified. The record has no base qualities; no much larger clone is one base away. Patients with a history of autoimmune disease or receiving systemic immunosuppression were excluded from the trial. Peripheral blood for TCR sequencing was drawn from every dose cohort at baseline, at cycle 4 day 1 and at cycle 7 day 1. Samples were obtained from an open-label, multicenter, first-in-human phase I dose-escalation trial of ivuxolimab. Adults with locally advanced or metastatic melanoma, renal cell carcinoma, hepatocellular carcinoma or head and neck squamous cell carcinoma were enrolled in the trial. CD4+ and CD8+ T cells were sorted separately from peripheral blood before TCR sequencing. The source of the sample is a study of OX40 agonist ivuxolimab in advanced cancers. Looking at the study overall: The costimulatory receptor OX40 (CD134) was targeted by ivuxolimab, a fully human IgG2 agonistic monoclonal antibody. Partial responses occurred in three dose-escalation patients, of whom one had hepatocellular carcinoma and two had cutaneous melanoma. Peripheral TCRbeta sequencing aimed to test whether ivuxolimab altered TCR sequence diversity and caused clonal T-cell expansion. Intravenous ivuxolimab was administered to patients every 2 weeks at six dose levels: 0.01, 0.1, 0.3, 1.5, 3 and 10 mg/kg. In the dose-escalation cohort, 75% to 85% of patients were male, and the mean age was around 60 years with a range of roughly 23 to 79. Of the approximately 50 dose-escalation patients, hepatocellular carcinoma was present in around 19, melanoma in some 15, renal cell carcinoma in 9 and head and neck cancer in 9. The monotherapy dose-escalation portion (N ≈ 52 patients) of the phase I ivuxolimab trial is reported in the paper. Prior anti-PD-1, anti-PD-L1 or anti-CTLA-4 therapy was permitted, and 40% of dose-escalation patients had received checkpoint inhibitors. Study-wide conclusions, independent of this receptor: At doses of 0.1 to 3.0 mg/kg, clonal expansion of both CD4+ and CD8+ T cells in blood was seen between baseline and week 6. On average, CD8+ T cells showed more expanded clones than CD4+ T cells after ivuxolimab. In the 0.1-3.0 mg/kg groups, partial responders had among the lowest normalized peripheral clonal expansion, particularly in CD8+ T cells. The antigen specificity of the peripheral T cells that underwent clonal expansion was not determined. Low levels of normalized T-cell clonal expansion were also seen in some patients who did not respond.

Reading from cysteine to phenylalanine, the CDR3 counts 15 amino acids. The CDR3 DNA has 45 bases and is translated from base 1. As encoded in the germline V gene, CDR1 is SGHVS while CDR2 is FQNEAQ. Trimming costs V 2 bases and J 0 bases, and their ends lie 5 bases apart. Genomic DNA was isolated from the sorted cells so that the TCRbeta CDR3 region could be sequenced. The immunoSEQ Assay was used for sequencing of TCRbeta CDR3 regions. Here the immuneACCESS table is served through TCRdb, limited to in-frame sequences with V and J called. Missing clones are a known gap in these copies; in checked studies unresolved V genes cover under half, and the rest lacks a known reason. Across this sample there are approximately 87,000 clones, with 88% seen only once. About 4% of the sample lies in the top ten.

This receptor was identified in an adult with an advanced solid tumor such as melanoma, head and neck, liver or kidney cancer. The rearrangement combines TRBV7-8 with TRBJ2-6; TRBD2 is a weak D gene call, 5 bases matching. The material was CD4+ or CD8+ T cells sorted from blood, obtained in a trial of the OX40 agonist ivuxolimab. The DNA sequence is TGTGCCAGCAGCTTACGGGGCTCTGGGGCCAACGTCCTGACTTTC. This sequence encodes CASSLRGSGANVLTF. The variable domain in full, with residues beyond the CDR3 obtained from the reference TRBV7-8 and TRBJ2-6 genes, is GAGVSQSPRYKVAKRGQDVALRCDPISGHVSLFWYQQALGQGPEFLTYFQNEAQLDKSGLPSDRFFAERPEGSVSTLKIQRTQQEDSAVYLCASSLRGSGANVLTFGAGSRLTVL.